The subject of this entry is one T cell receptor beta chain. Losses at the gene ends were 5 bases for V and 2 bases for J; bases not matched to a gene: 15. The CDR3 runs 17 residues. CDR1 and CDR2 (germline): SGHAT, FQNNGV. This table comes from immunoSEQ multiplex PCR, and its TCRdb copy is limited to in-frame clones, with some not included. Of fewer than 25,000 clones in the sample, about 87% were seen once. This record comes from a study of blood T cell repertoires in COVID-19. This chain uses TRBV11-2 with TRBJ2-7; 7 bases map to TRBD2. Specimen: peripheral blood. This TCR was recovered from a human donor with active COVID-19. The donor label of this sample is uncertain. The CDR3 region has the DNA TGTGCCAGCAGCCTTAGTGATTACGGGACTACAACCTACGAGCAGTACTTC. Amino acid sequence: CASSLSDYGTTTYEQYF.